This entry describes one TCR beta chain. The sample belongs to a study of PD-L1 blockade in urothelial cancer. In the study overall: Samples came from 3 weeks, at the second dose, and 6 weeks into treatment.

Patients had urothelial carcinoma that was locally advanced or metastatic. The table came from immunoSEQ multiplex PCR; TCRdb's copy has only in-frame clones and leaves some out. In the table there are some 54,000 clones, under 90% of which are singletons. The starting material was PBMCs, obtained around atezolizumab (anti-PD-L1) treatment. The TCR comes from a man aged 40-50 years with urothelial cancer.

The CDR3 is CASSLVGLAVNEQFF. CDR3 sequence (DNA): TGTGCCAGCAGTTTGGTAGGACTAGCGGTCAATGAGCAGTTCTTC. The chain has TRBV27 and TRBJ2-1, with 10 bases lining up with TRBD2. J was trimmed by 6 bases and V by 3 bases; bases with no gene match: 5. CDR1 MNHEY and CDR2 SMNVEV come from the germline V gene (reference sequence). The CDR3 totals 15 residues.